Described below is a single T cell receptor (beta chain) sequence and its context. The sample belongs to a study of blood T cell repertoires in COVID-19. Study as a whole: In each case, the material was cDNA or gDNA derived from T cells, B-cell-depleted T cells, or PBMCs.

This CDR3 region has 16 residues. Germline CDR1 reads SGHVS; CDR2 reads FNYEAQ. The V end lost 3 bases, the J end lost 1 base, and 15 bases lay between the germline ends. Per the authors' pipeline: Amplification from reference gene primers served as the basis for estimated nucleated cell counts. Profiling relied on immunoSEQ multiplex PCR, and the TCRdb table lists in-frame clones only, not all of them. Clonal size and the V and J genes are those of that table, whereas D and trimming came from the DNA. The data hold 15,000 or so clones, with about 86% observed a single time. The chain carries TRBV7-6 and TRBJ2-5; D is possibly TRBD1 (5 bases). The sequence derives from a human donor in a cohort sampled during active COVID-19. Sequencing was done on a sample of peripheral blood. The CDR3, as DNA: TGTGCCAGCAGCTTTGATCAGGGCCGACGCCAAGAGACCCAGTACTTC. It yields the protein CASSFDQGRRQETQYF.